This T cell receptor (beta chain) emerged from a study of OX40 agonist ivuxolimab in advanced cancers. Study-wide results and caveats: More expanded clones were seen, on average, in CD8+ T cells than in CD4+.

The data were produced by immunoSEQ multiplex PCR, yet TCRdb's version contains in-frame clones alone and is incomplete. The table lists around 73,000 clones, 80% to 90% of them singletons, with 9.5% to 12% in the top ten. The CDR3 sequence is 17 residues long. V was trimmed by 0 bases and J by 5 bases, leaving 17 bases between them. From germline, CDR1 is KGHSH and CDR2 LQKENI. In regard to this clone: The antigen remains undetermined.

The sequenced sample was CD4+ or CD8+ T cells sorted from blood, obtained in a trial of the OX40 agonist ivuxolimab. J is TRBJ2-1 and V is TRBV18, with D hard to call. The receptor comes from an adult with an advanced solid tumor such as melanoma, head and neck, liver or kidney cancer. As DNA, the CDR3 is TGTGCCAGCTCACCACCAACACCCGAAAACCTAAACAATGAGCAGTTCTTC. This translates into CASSPPTPENLNNEQFF.